This TCR beta chain was captured in a study of blood T cell repertoires in COVID-19. Study-level information: The analysed material was cDNA or gDNA that came from T cells, B-cell-depleted T cells, or PBMCs.

The length of the CDR3 is 17 residues. Trimming took 2 bases from V and 0 from J, leaving 16 bases between them. Germline V gene sequence: CDR1 MNHEY, CDR2 SVGEGT. Measured with immunoSEQ multiplex PCR; TCRdb has only the in-frame clones, and not every one. The sample includes 300,000 to 400,000 clones, more than 75% seen only once; the top ten take 2.3%. V gene TRBV6-2 or TRBV6-3 combines with J gene TRBJ1-2; unclear D gene. This receptor was obtained from a woman aged 55-75 years with COVID-19, enrolled during active disease. The sequenced material came from peripheral blood. The CDR3 DNA follows: TGTGCCAGCAGTTACCTTCTGGGAGCAGGTACTAACTATGGCTACACCTTC. Translating it yields CASSYLLGAGTNYGYTF.